The next 11 T cell receptor beta chains were all read from a single sample in a study of identical twins. TCRdb processed the 5' RACE reads anew with MiXCR; each CDR3 protein has one entry. The sample holds about 660,000 distinct CDR3 sequences, over 8.5% seen once. The same sample was also used in a study of yellow fever vaccine responses in identical twins.

Source material: PBMCs. The source of these receptors is a woman younger than 35 in good health.

This clonotype was counted at least ten times. This sequence joins TRBV20-1 and TRBJ2-1; no definite D call. The CDR3 runs to 17 residues. V lost 0 bases and J lost 0, with 15 bases in between. Germline V CDR1 and CDR2: DFQATT, SNEGSKA (reference sequence). The CDR3 here is CSARDPELWSSYNEQFF. The CDR3 DNA reads TGCAGTGCTAGAGACCCCGAGCTCTGGAGCTCCTACAATGAGCAGTTCTTC.

This clonotype occurred a few times. V and J are TRBV7-9 and TRBJ2-4, with a tentative D call TRBD2 (6 bases). CDR3 length equals 13 residues. Trimming pared 5 bases from V and 8 bases from J, leaving 13 bases between. Germline loops: CDR1 SEHNR, CDR2 FQNEAQ (reference sequence). The CDR3 coding sequence is TGTGCCAGCAGCCCCGGGTGGAGGGACATTCAGTACTTC. Protein: CASSPGWRDIQYF. Variable domain in full (rest from reference TRBV7-9 and TRBJ2-4): DTGVSQNPRHKITKRGQNVTFRCDPISEHNRLYWYRQTLGQGPEFLTYFQNEAQLEKSRLLSDRFSAERPKGSFSTLEIQRTEQGDSAMYLCASSPGWRDIQYFGAGTRLSVL.

The chain has TRBV12-3 or TRBV12-4 and TRBJ2-5; D uncertain. Between the trimmed V and J ends, which lost 6 bases and 2 bases, there was a span of 10 bases. The CDR3 sequence is 13 residues long. Here the CDR3 DNA reads TGTGCCAGCAGCCCCTCGACACAAGAGACCCAGTACTTC. Its translation: CASSPSTQETQYF.

V is TRBV27 and J is TRBJ2-1; the match to TRBD2 covers 13 bases. Trimming cost V 5 bases and J 4 bases; bases outside gene matches: 17. This CDR3 region has 20 residues. Germline V lookup: CDR1 MNHEY, CDR2 SMNVEV (reference sequence). The CDR3 loop is CASSDYRRTSGGGQYNEQFF. The CDR3 DNA is TGTGCCAGCAGTGACTACCGCCGGACTAGCGGGGGAGGGCAATACAATGAGCAGTTCTTC.

This chain joins TRBV19 and TRBJ2-1; TRBD2 matches 14 bases. With 6 bases clipped from V and 5 bases from J, the junction kept 6 bases outside the gene matches. Germline-derived CDR1 and CDR2 are LNHDA and SQIVND (reference sequence). The CDR3 length is 16 residues. CDR3 loop: CASRGTSGRLNNEQFF. The CDR3 region has the DNA TGTGCCAGTAGGGGGACTAGCGGGAGACTGAACAATGAGCAGTTCTTC.

This clonotype was seen only a few times. The gene calls are TRBV6-1 and TRBJ2-3, with D uncertain. The CDR3 consists of 13 residues. V was trimmed by 5 bases and J by 4 bases, leaving 10 bases between them. Germline V gives CDR1 MNHNS, CDR2 SASEGT. The chain's CDR3 is CASSRGWADTQYF. Written as DNA, the CDR3 is TGTGCCAGCAGTCGAGGATGGGCAGATACGCAGTATTTT.

This clonotype was detected only a few times. The chain is built from TRBV11-2 and TRBJ2-3, with D perhaps TRBD1 (6 bases). This CDR3 comprises 16 residues. The germline CDR1 and CDR2 sequences are SGHAT and FQNNGV. V lost 1 base and J lost 2, with 13 bases in between. This chain's CDR3 is CASSLVSRGTTDTQYF. The CDR3 bases are TGTGCCAGCAGCTTAGTCTCCAGGGGTACCACAGATACGCAGTATTTT.

This clonotype was counted many times. This chain links TRBV5-5 with TRBJ2-7; D possibly corresponds to TRBD1 (6 bases). Per the germline V gene, CDR1 is SGHKS and CDR2 is YYEKEE (reference sequence). Deletions cut 5 bases from V and 2 bases from J, with 11 bases between. The CDR3 has 13 amino acids. The CDR3 DNA sequence: TGTGCCAGCAGTTTCCAGGGGACCTACGAGCAGTACTTC. Translation: CASSFQGTYEQYF.

This clonotype was seen at least ten times. The chain is built from TRBV12-3 or TRBV12-4 and TRBJ1-1; D not certain. The CDR3 contains 12 residues. Trimming took 6 bases from V and 5 from J, leaving 10 bases between them. CDR3 in amino acids: CASSYPRTEAFF. In nucleotides, the CDR3 is TGTGCCAGCAGCTACCCAAGGACTGAAGCTTTCTTT.

This clonotype was observed many times. This chain joins TRBV7-8 and TRBJ2-7, with 7 bases that match TRBD2. Germline CDR1 SGHVS, CDR2 FQNEAQ. This CDR3 has 17 residues. The V gene end was trimmed by 3 bases and the J gene end by 4 bases; junction bases not matched to a gene: 15. The CDR3 coding sequence is TGTGCCAGCAGCTTCAGCGCGGGAGCCGGATCTGTGTACGAGCAGTACTTC. It codes for CASSFSAGAGSVYEQYF.

This clonotype was seen a handful of times. V usage is TRBV28 and J usage is TRBJ1-5; D unresolved. Germline V gene data show CDR1 as MDHEN and CDR2 as SYDVKM. The CDR3 runs to 12 residues. Trimming stripped 8 bases from V and 4 bases from J, with 9 bases between. The CDR3 DNA reads as TGTGCCAGCCGGATGAAGAATCAGCCCCAGCATTTT. Protein product: CASRMKNQPQHF.